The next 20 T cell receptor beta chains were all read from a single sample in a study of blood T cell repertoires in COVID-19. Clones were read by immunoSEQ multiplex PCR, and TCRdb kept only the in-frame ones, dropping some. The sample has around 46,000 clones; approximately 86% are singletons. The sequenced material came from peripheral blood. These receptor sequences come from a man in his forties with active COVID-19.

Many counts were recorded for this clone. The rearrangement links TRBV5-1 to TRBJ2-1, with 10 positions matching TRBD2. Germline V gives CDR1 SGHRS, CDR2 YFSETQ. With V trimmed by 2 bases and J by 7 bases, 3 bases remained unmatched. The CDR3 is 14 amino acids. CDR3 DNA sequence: TGCGCCAGCAGCTTAGCGGGAGGGAGGAATGAGCAGTTCTTC. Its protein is CASSLAGGRNEQFF.

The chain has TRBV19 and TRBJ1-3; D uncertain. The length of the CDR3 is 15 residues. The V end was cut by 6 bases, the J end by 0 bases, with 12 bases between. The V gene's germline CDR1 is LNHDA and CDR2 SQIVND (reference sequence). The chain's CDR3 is CASRYSIFSGNTIYF. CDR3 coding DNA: TGTGCCAGTAGATACAGCATATTCTCTGGAAACACCATATATTTT. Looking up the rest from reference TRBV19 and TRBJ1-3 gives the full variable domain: DGGITQSPKYLFRKEGQNVTLSCEQNLNHDAMYWYRQDPGQGLRLIYYSQIVNDFQKGDIAEGYSVSREKKESFPLTVTSAQKNPTAFYLCASRYSIFSGNTIYFGEGSWLTVV.

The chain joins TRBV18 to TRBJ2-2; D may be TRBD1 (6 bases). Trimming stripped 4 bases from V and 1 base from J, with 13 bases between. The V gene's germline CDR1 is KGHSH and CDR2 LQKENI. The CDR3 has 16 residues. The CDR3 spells CASSLQGEMNTGELFF. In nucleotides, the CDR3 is TGTGCCAGCTCACTACAGGGAGAGATGAACACCGGGGAGCTGTTTTTT. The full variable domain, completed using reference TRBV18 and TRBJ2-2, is NAGVMQNPRHLVRRRGQEARLRCSPMKGHSHVYWYRQLPEEGLKFMVYLQKENIIDESGMPKERFSAEFPKEGPSILRIQQVVRGDSAAYFCASSLQGEMNTGELFFGEGSRLTVL.

The CDR3 DNA reads as TGTGCCAGCAGTGAAGGACAGGGGTTTGGCTACACCTTC. The encoded protein is CASSEGQGFGYTF. The chain joins TRBV2 to TRBJ1-2, with 8 bases fitting TRBD1. Per the germline V gene, CDR1 is SNHLY and CDR2 is FYNNEI. J was trimmed by 7 bases and V by 1 base; bases with no gene match: 2. There are 13 residues in the CDR3.

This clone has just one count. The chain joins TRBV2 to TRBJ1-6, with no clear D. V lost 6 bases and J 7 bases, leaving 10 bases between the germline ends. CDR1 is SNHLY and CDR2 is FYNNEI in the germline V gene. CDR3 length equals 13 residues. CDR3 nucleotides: TGTGCCAGCAGGGACTCTAGGAATTCACCCCTCCACTTT. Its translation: CASRDSRNSPLHF.

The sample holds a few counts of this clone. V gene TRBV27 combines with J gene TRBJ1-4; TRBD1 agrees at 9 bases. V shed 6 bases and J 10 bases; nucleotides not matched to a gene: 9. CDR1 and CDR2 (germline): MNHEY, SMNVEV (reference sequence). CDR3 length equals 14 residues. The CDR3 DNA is TGTGCCAGCAGGGTGGGACAGGGTTTCGGAAAACTGTTTTTT. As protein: CASRVGQGFGKLFF. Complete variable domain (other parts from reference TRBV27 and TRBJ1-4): EAQVTQNPRYLITVTGKKLTVTCSQNMNHEYMSWYRQDPGLGLRQIYYSMNVEVTDKGDVPEGYKVSRKEKRNFPLILESPSPNQTSLYFCASRVGQGFGKLFFGSGTQLSVL.

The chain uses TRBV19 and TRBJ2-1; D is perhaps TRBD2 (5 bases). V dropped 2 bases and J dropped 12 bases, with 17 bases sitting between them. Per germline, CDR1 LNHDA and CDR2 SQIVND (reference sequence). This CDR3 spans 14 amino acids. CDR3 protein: CASSITPSLAGQFF. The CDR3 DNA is TGTGCCAGTAGTATAACCCCCAGTCTCGCGGGGCAGTTCTTC.

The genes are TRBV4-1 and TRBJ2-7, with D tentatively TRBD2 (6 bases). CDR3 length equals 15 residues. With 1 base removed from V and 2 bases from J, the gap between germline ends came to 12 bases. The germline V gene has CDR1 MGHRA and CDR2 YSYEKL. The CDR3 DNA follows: TGCGCCAGCAGCCAAGCTGGGACTGCAACCTACGAGCAGTACTTC. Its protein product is CASSQAGTATYEQYF.

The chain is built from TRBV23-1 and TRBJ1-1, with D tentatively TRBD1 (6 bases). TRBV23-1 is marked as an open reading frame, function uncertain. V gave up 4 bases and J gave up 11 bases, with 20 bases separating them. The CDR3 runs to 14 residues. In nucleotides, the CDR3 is TGCGCCAGCAGTCTCCGGACAGAGCCCACTAGGGCTTTCTTT. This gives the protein CASSLRTEPTRAFF.

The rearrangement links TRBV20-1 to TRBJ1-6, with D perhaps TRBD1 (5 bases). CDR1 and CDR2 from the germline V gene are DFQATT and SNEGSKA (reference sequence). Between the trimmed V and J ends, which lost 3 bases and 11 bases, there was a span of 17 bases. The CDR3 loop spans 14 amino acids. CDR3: CSASYSNGGAPLHF. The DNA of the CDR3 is TGCAGTGCTAGTTACTCAAATGGAGGGGCACCCCTCCACTTT.

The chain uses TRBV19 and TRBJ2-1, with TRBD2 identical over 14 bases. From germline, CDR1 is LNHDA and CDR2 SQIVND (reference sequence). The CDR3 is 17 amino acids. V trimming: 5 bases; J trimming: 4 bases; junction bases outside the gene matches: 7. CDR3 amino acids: CASSSPGLAGGYNEQFF. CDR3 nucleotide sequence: TGTGCCAGTAGTTCTCCCGGACTAGCGGGAGGTTACAATGAGCAGTTCTTC.

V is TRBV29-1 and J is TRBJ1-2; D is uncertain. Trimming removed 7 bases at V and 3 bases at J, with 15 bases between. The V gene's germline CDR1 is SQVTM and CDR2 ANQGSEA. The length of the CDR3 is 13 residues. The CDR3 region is CSASPRGDYGYTF. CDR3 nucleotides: TGCAGCGCCTCTCCTCGGGGAGACTATGGCTACACCTTC.

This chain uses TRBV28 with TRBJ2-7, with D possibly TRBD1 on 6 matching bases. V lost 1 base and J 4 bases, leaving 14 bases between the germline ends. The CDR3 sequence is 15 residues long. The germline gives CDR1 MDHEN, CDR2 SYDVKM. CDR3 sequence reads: CASSLFLGGPYEQYF. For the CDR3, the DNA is TGTGCCAGCAGTTTATTTCTAGGGGGACCGTACGAGCAGTACTTC.

The CDR3 region has the DNA TGTGCCAGCTCATCCACGAGAGGTGAGCAGTTCTTC. Its protein product is CASSSTRGEQFF. The V call is TRBV18, the J call TRBJ2-1; D uncertain. V dropped 5 bases and J dropped 9 bases, with 11 bases sitting between them. The CDR3 loop spans 12 amino acids. CDR1 KGHSH and CDR2 LQKENI come from the germline V gene.

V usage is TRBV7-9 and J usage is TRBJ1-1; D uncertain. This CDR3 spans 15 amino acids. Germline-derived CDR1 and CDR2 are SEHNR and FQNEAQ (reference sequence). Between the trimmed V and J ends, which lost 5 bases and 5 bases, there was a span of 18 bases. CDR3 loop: CASSGLGRAGTEAFF. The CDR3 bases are TGTGCCAGCAGCGGCCTGGGAAGGGCGGGGACTGAAGCTTTCTTT.

The CDR3 sequence: CASSLARLAGAYEQYF. CDR3 DNA sequence: TGCGCCAGCAGCTTAGCCCGACTAGCGGGAGCCTACGAGCAGTACTTC. The V call is TRBV5-1, the J call TRBJ2-7; TRBD2 matches 12 bases. Germline V gene lookup returns CDR1 SGHRS and CDR2 YFSETQ. This CDR3 spans 16 amino acids. J gave up 2 bases and V 2 bases, and 5 bases lay outside the gene matches.

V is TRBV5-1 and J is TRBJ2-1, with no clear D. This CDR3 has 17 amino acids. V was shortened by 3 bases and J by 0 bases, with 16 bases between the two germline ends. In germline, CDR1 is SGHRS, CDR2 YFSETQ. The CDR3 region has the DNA TGCGCCAGCAGCTCAACACTGACTCGGAGCTCCTACAATGAGCAGTTCTTC. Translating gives CASSSTLTRSSYNEQFF.

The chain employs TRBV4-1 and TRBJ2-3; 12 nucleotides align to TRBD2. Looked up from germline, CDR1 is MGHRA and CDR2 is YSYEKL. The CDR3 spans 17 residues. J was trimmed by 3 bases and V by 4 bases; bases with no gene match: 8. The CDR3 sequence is CASSPRTSGRWTDTQYF. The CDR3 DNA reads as TGCGCCAGCAGCCCCCGAACTAGCGGGAGGTGGACAGATACGCAGTATTTT.

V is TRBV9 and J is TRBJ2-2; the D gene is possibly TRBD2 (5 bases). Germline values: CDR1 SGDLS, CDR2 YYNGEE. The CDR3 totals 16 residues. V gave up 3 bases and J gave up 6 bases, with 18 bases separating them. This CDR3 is CASSEHPGELPGELFF. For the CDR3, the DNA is TGTGCCAGCAGCGAACACCCCGGGGAGCTACCCGGGGAGCTGTTTTTT.

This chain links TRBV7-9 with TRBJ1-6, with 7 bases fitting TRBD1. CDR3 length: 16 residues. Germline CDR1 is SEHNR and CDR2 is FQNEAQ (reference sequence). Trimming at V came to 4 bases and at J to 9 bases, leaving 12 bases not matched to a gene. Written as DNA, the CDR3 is TGTGCCAGCAGCTCAAGTTCACAGGGGTTGGGTTCACCCCTCCACTTT. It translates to CASSSSSQGLGSPLHF.